What follows describes a single T cell receptor beta chain. Profiling relied on immunoSEQ multiplex PCR, and the TCRdb table lists in-frame clones only, not all of them. The table includes tens of thousands of clones, 80% to 90% detected once. The sample originates from a study of OX40 agonist ivuxolimab in advanced cancers. Study in general: While on treatment, patients had intravenous ivuxolimab at 0.01 to 10 mg/kg every 2 weeks.

Germline CDR1 SQVTM, CDR2 ANQGSEA. V lost 5 bases and J lost 0, with 11 bases in between. CDR3 length: 13 amino acids. V gene TRBV29-1 combines with J gene TRBJ2-7; TRBD1 might be the D (6 bases). This TCR derives from an adult with an advanced solid tumor such as melanoma, head and neck, liver or kidney cancer. The material sequenced was CD4+ or CD8+ T cells sorted from blood, taken in a trial of the OX40 agonist ivuxolimab. The CDR3 spells CSVSRDISYEQYF. CDR3 coding DNA: TGCAGCGTTAGCCGGGACATCTCCTACGAGCAGTACTTC.